The sequence of this T cell receptor beta chain was determined in a study of T cells in women clearing cervical HPV infection listed by TCRdb under 2018. At the level of the whole study: The cases were roughly 25 women with histologically confirmed HPV16-related CIN3 or worse, and 2 of these cases were invasive cancers. The 20 to 25 controls were women who cleared a single incident HPV16 infection within 12 months without developing precancer or cancer. Case blood was taken at the visit when the lesion was first identified, whereas control blood was taken when infection was no longer detected. Among cases, blood sampling came a median of almost 150 days after lesion detection, with an interquartile range of 90 to 200 days. Since only a few of the women had HLA typing available, the possibility that HLA type was acting as a confounder could not be ruled out. Nested within Costa Rica's Guanacaste HPV Natural History Study, an exploratory proof-of-principle case-control study compared TCR repertoires across cervical HPV16 outcomes. Cases and controls were matched on year of sample collection and on age within five years. Cases had a median age of roughly 30 years compared with roughly 37 for controls, and baseline characteristics showed no significant differences between the groups. In the parent cohort, 10,049 women aged 18 or older were enrolled in Guanacaste, Costa Rica, during about 1993 to 1995 and then followed for less than 8 years. Five blinded duplicates per group were added as quality controls, giving around 60 samples: approximately 50 participants and 10 replicates. Study-wide findings and limitations: Cases had lower TRBV6-7 relative abundance than controls (about 0.099% versus 0.16%; Bonferroni P = 0.0008). Random forest classifiers that combined richness and V gene abundances separated cases from controls with an estimated AUC of about 0.8. Because of the cross-sectional design, the study could not determine whether the associations came before infection or resulted from infection, and neither effector/memory subsets nor HPV-specific T cells were isolated. T-cell numbers per sample were unknown, so richness differences could reflect varying T-cell content rather than repertoire biology. TCR repertoire richness was significantly higher in CIN3+ cases than in controls across sequencing depths, while evenness did not differ.

Every participant had a single incident cervical HPV16 infection, and prevalent HPV16 infections were excluded. Cervical HPV DNA was detected by MY09/MY11 PCR and genotyped by dot-blot hybridization. Around 16 mL of heparinized blood were centrifuged, and the buffy coat was aliquoted, frozen at -30°C, then stored at -80°C. QIAGEN kits were used to extract genomic DNA from buffy coat specimens. The CDR3 runs 15 amino acids, cysteine and phenylalanine included. The CDR3 was read in part: 36 bases, with the frame set at base 1. Trimming costs V 4 bases and J 3 bases, and their ends lie 12 bases apart. TCR beta CDR3 regions were amplified by multiplex PCR using the immunoSEQ assay from an average of about 1.2 ug genomic DNA per sample. Primer bias was corrected in the assay by using a complete synthetic TCR repertoire to establish an amplification baseline. The amplicons were sequenced on the Illumina platform. Per the source publication's procedure: Sequences were error-corrected by clustering with frequency ratios and a modified nearest-neighbor algorithm, then analyzed in the immunoSEQ Analyzer with IMGT gene definitions. At each rarefaction depth, TCR richness and evenness were averaged across 20 rarefaction repeats, and any sample with fewer sequences than the depth was left out. Wilcoxon rank sum tests with FDR correction were used to compare relative abundances of V, D and J genes between the groups. An intraclass correlation of around 96% for TCR richness and an average of around 80% across about 66 gene segments were obtained from the blinded duplicates. The clones in this table, taken by TCRdb from immuneACCESS, are in-frame only. Not every clone is retained; where verified, under half of the shortfall comes from an unresolved V gene, and the cause of the rest is unknown. V and J calls and clone size are as listed in that table; D and trimming were resolved from the DNA. This sample's table lists about 20,000 clones. In total, the top ten clones hold 5% of the sample.

As to this clone: This clone's antigen is unknown. Coverage ceases 3 residues before the CDR3 finishes, and the germline J gene fills in the end.

The sample consisted of blood buffy coat. The sequence joins TRBV12-3 or TRBV12-4 to TRBJ1-4; perhaps TRBD1 is the D gene, with 5 bases matching. The sequence came from a woman between 18 and 69 years old with a cervical HPV16 infection that either progressed to CIN3+ or cleared (not recorded which). The covered CDR3 bases are TGTGCCAGCAGTTCCAAACAGGCGCCTAATGAAAAA. Its amino acids are CASSSKQAPNEK. The CDR3 as a whole reads CASSSKQAPNEKLFF.